This TCR beta chain was sequenced for a study of CD8 T cells in Susac syndrome (dated by TCRdb to about 2019). For the study in its entirety: The study used repertoire sequencing to test whether antigen drove CD8+ T cell activation and differentiation in Susac syndrome. Clonality of the CD8+ T cell repertoire was compared between over ten healthy donors, approximately 14 Susac syndrome patients and roughly 16 multiple sclerosis patients. Study-wide findings and limitations: The TCR sequencing and HLA analysis was acknowledged to have included a relatively small number of individuals.

RNA was extracted using the RNeasy kit, and roughly 0.5 to 1 microgram was reverse transcribed with random hexamers. The immunoSEQ multiplex PCR assay, covering 54 Vbeta and 13 Jbeta segments, was used to amplify TCR beta CDR3 regions. Bias from PCR amplification was corrected by using a synthetic template baseline for primer optimization and for computational correction. On the study's bioinformatics: Reads were assigned to V, D and J genes according to IMGT and analyzed in immunoSEQ Analyzer, with only productive sequences retained. Clonality was calculated as one minus the Shannon entropy normalized by log2 of the number of productive unique sequences. For each patient and control, public and private clones were evaluated among the 100 most prevalent clones. Clones were defined as Susac-specific if absent from the healthy and MS cohorts, from 1052 published viral clones and from other ImmuneACCESS disease sequences. The public sequencing data were trimmed at Q25 with fastp and processed into clonotypes with MiXCR by TCRdb, which kept only in-frame beta chains. Each record represents a unique CDR3 protein, reported with the most common genes and DNA among its rows. The V and J calls reflect TCRdb's pipeline rather than the authors' work. The sample table records 53,000 or so distinct CDR3 sequences; 90% to 95% of these occur just once. The ten largest clones add up to more than 0.45% of the sample.

With regard to this clonotype: Its antigen is not yet known. No base quality information exists; no much larger clone differs at one position.

High-throughput TCR beta sequencing profiled peripheral blood CD8+ and CD4+ T cells from healthy donors, Susac syndrome patients and multiple sclerosis patients. The healthy donors served as controls matched for age and sex. Bulk CD8+ and CD4+ T cells were purified magnetically by negative isolation, whereas CD8+ TEMRA cells were enriched by FACS. Blood was drawn into EDTA tubes, processed within 24 hours, and PBMCs were isolated by density gradient centrifugation. PBMCs intended for TCR sequencing were cryopreserved in liquid nitrogen and were subsequently thawed in a 37 degrees C water bath. The sorted or isolated CD4+, CD8+ and CD8+ TEMRA cells had a purity of 90% or higher. The germline V gene supplies CDR1 MGHRA and CDR2 YSYEKL. CDR3 length: 14 amino acids, cysteine to phenylalanine. Just the 42-base CDR3 DNA is kept, in frame starting at base 1. The germline ends are 10 bases apart after V is trimmed by 2 bases and J by 2 bases.

The chain is encoded by TRBV4-1 joined to TRBJ2-7, with the D segment identity uncertain. The source is a human donor in good health. Sequencing was performed on CD8+ T cells from PBMCs. In nucleotide form, the sequence is TGCGCCAGCAGCCAAATAGGCGTTCCCTACGAGCAGTACTTC. Its protein product is CASSQIGVPYEQYF.